This T cell receptor (beta chain) was sequenced during a study of vaccination effects on CD4 cells after COVID-19. Study-wide points: Clones that were induced by infection or by vaccine showed marked contraction late after vaccination.

The CDR3 has 15 residues. V dropped 4 bases and J dropped 7; count of bases not matched to a gene: 10. The germline V gene has CDR1 LGHDT and CDR2 YNNKEL (reference sequence). Isolation of CD4+ T cells took place after 10 days of culture. Subjects were given two BNT162b2 or mRNA-1273 vaccine doses. Each vaccine recipient was nucleocapsid antibody negative and had no prior SARS-CoV-2 infection. Half of the medium was exchanged for IL-2 medium on both days 3 and 7. The assay was immunoSEQ multiplex PCR, and TCRdb's table has in-frame clones only and misses some. Of just under 75,000 clones listed, around 69% were seen once; the top ten hold roughly 2.3%. On this clone itself: Its antigen is unknown.

This chain connects TRBV3-1 (or the pseudogene TRBV3-2) to TRBJ1-3; TRBD1 matches at 7 bases. The receptor was isolated from a human donor who received a COVID-19 vaccine. The material sequenced was CD4+ T cells from PBMCs cultured without peptide, taken after COVID-19 vaccination. The CDR3 sequence is CASSRAQGVFNTIYF. CDR3 coding DNA: TGTGCCAGCAGCCGAGCTCAGGGGGTCTTCAACACCATATATTTT.